The clone carrying this T cell receptor beta chain was seen a handful of times. The antigen remains undetermined. Mouse gene names and germline throughout. The DNA ends 4 residues before the CDR3 does, and the rest of the CDR3 is filled in from the germline J gene. As the sequencing template, cDNA was produced by extracting RNA and reverse transcribing it. Measured with immunoSEQ multiplex PCR; TCRdb has only the in-frame clones, and not every one. The sample is made up of about 110,000 clones, none counted only once. These data originate in a study of CD8+ T cells in alopecia areata. Notes on the study in general: Patients shared TCRs less clearly than mice did, possibly owing to HLA.

Per germline, CDR1 FNHDT and CDR2 SITEND (reference sequence). CDR3 size: 15 residues. J lost 3 bases, V lost 3 bases, and 5 bases had no gene match. The material sequenced was lesional skin. The chain employs TRBV19 and TRBJ1-4; 7 nucleotides agree with TRBD1. This sequence was found in a C3H/HeJ mouse with alopecia areata. This mouse strain has H2-k as its MHC haplotype. The sequenced part of the CDR3 DNA is TGTGCCAGCAGTACGAGACAGGGCACCAACGAA. This sequence encodes CASSTRQGTNE. The full-length CDR3 reads as CASSTRQGTNERLFF.